These 21 T cell receptor beta chains share one sample of origin, sequenced in a study of shared T cell receptors in the human thymus (dated by TCRdb to about 2021). The library relied on the immunoSEQ multiplex PCR assay. This immuneACCESS table, as held by TCRdb, lists in-frame sequences with V and J called but not all clones. Of the missing ones, under half trace to an unresolved V gene in checked studies; the others have no known cause. For this sample the table gives about 730,000 clones, of which over 75% were detected only once. The ten largest clones take up roughly 0.01% of the sample. These data also featured in a second study, about human thymus T cells.

Material for sequencing was thymocytes. The origin of the receptors is a girl under three years old with a congenital heart defect. Donor details come from another sample of the same person, matched by shared clones.

The chain couples TRBV28 to TRBJ2-4; TRBD1 agrees at 11 bases. The CDR3 runs 18 residues. Germline loops: CDR1 MDHEN, CDR2 SYDVKM. V was pared by 6 bases and J by 0 bases, with 10 bases of the junction left unmatched. The DNA for the CDR3 is TGTGCCAGCAGAGATGGACAGGGGGCGACCATAGCCAAAAACATTCAGTACTTC. It yields the protein CASRDGQGATIAKNIQYF.

V and J are TRBV27 and TRBJ2-2, with TRBD1 matching 8 bases. The CDR3 runs to 16 residues. Germline V lookup: CDR1 MNHEY, CDR2 SMNVEV (reference sequence). Unmatched junction bases numbered 8, after V lost 4 bases and J lost 4 bases. Here the CDR3 reads CASSSLSGGSTGELFF. CDR3 nucleotides: TGTGCCAGCAGTTCCTTATCAGGGGGCAGCACCGGGGAGCTGTTTTTT.

The chain joins TRBV5-6 to TRBJ2-1, with D possibly being TRBD2 (6 bases). CDR1 and CDR2 (germline): SGHDT, YYEEEE. V gave up 7 bases and J gave up 7 bases, with 21 bases separating them. The CDR3 extends over 15 amino acids. This chain's CDR3 is CASLVGDLLGNEQFF. CDR3 coding DNA: TGTGCCAGCCTCGTAGGGGACTTACTCGGGAATGAGCAGTTCTTC.

This clone showed up just once. The V call is TRBV28, the J call TRBJ2-5; 7 bases agree with TRBD1. The CDR3 totals 16 residues. From germline, CDR1 is MDHEN and CDR2 SYDVKM. The J segment lost 0 bases and the V segment lost 2 bases, leaving 6 bases of the junction unmatched. CDR3 amino acids: CASSLHRGPYQETQYF. DNA of the CDR3: TGTGCCAGCAGTTTACATAGGGGGCCCTACCAAGAGACCCAGTACTTC.

CDR3 sequence: CASSPRGGDSNQPQHF. The CDR3 DNA reads as TGTGCCAGCAGCCCCCGTGGAGGGGATAGCAATCAGCCCCAGCATTTT. The chain carries TRBV11-2 and TRBJ1-5, with D possibly TRBD1 on 5 matching bases. The V end was cut by 5 bases, the J end by 0 bases, with 14 bases between. Germline loops: CDR1 SGHAT, CDR2 FQNNGV. CDR3 length: 16 residues.

The sample holds a few counts of this clone. The genes are TRBV9 and TRBJ2-2; a weak D match, TRBD2 (5 bases). The germline V gene has CDR1 SGDLS and CDR2 YYNGEE. This CDR3 is 18 amino acids long. V was shortened by 4 bases and J by 5 bases, with 24 bases between the two germline ends. The DNA for the CDR3 is TGTGCCAGCAGCCCCCGCCGGGAAGCCGCTACACTAACCGGGGAGCTGTTTTTT. Its translation is CASSPRREAATLTGELFF.

The chain recombines TRBV7-8 with TRBJ2-1, with D uncertain. V was cut by 2 bases and J by 5 bases, with 4 bases left in between. From germline, CDR1 is SGHVS and CDR2 FQNEAQ. The CDR3 has 12 residues. CDR3 in amino acids: CASSLRDNEQFF. CDR3 DNA sequence: TGTGCCAGCAGCTTAAGAGACAATGAGCAGTTCTTC.

The chain uses TRBV5-1 and TRBJ2-5; D is perhaps TRBD1 (6 bases). The germline V and J ends were trimmed by 1 base and 4 bases, with 14 bases remaining between them. The CDR3 spans 15 residues. CDR1 is SGHRS and CDR2 is YFSETQ in the germline V gene. The CDR3 nucleotides are TGCGCCAGCAGCTTGTATGGGGGCGATGGAGAGACCCAGTACTTC. It specifies CASSLYGGDGETQYF.

The rearrangement uses TRBV5-6 and TRBJ1-5, with D maybe TRBD1 (5 bases). Trimming stripped 0 bases from V and 8 bases from J, with 9 bases between. The length of the CDR3 is 13 residues. Per the germline V gene, CDR1 is SGHDT and CDR2 is YYEEEE. The CDR3 loop reads CASSLAGVKPQHF. The CDR3 coding sequence is TGTGCCAGCAGCTTGGCGGGGGTAAAGCCCCAGCATTTT.

V gene TRBV15 combines with J gene TRBJ2-7; 7 nucleotides agree with TRBD1. After removal of 1 base from V and 3 bases from J, the junction contained 6 bases not matched to a gene. CDR3 size: 15 residues. The germline CDR1 and CDR2 sequences are LNHNV and YYDKDF (reference sequence). The CDR3 here is CATSRVRQGVYEQYF. As DNA, the CDR3 is TGTGCCACCAGCAGAGTCCGACAGGGAGTCTACGAGCAGTACTTC.

V is TRBV5-1 and J is TRBJ2-1; TRBD1 aligns across 8 bases. Germline V gene lookup returns CDR1 SGHRS and CDR2 YFSETQ. V lost 4 bases, J lost 8 bases, and 11 bases stayed unmatched. The length of the CDR3 is 15 residues. CDR3 DNA sequence: TGCGCCAGCAGCCCGGACAGGGTGCTGGGGGATGAGCAGTTCTTC. Amino acids: CASSPDRVLGDEQFF.

The gene calls are TRBV15 and TRBJ2-6; D may be TRBD1 (6 bases). The CDR3 extends over 17 amino acids. Between the trimmed V and J ends, which lost 1 base and 0 bases, there was a span of 10 bases. Germline V gene lookup returns CDR1 LNHNV and CDR2 YYDKDF (reference sequence). CDR3 protein: CATSRGQGNSGANVLTF. For the CDR3, the DNA is TGTGCCACCAGCAGAGGGCAGGGGAACTCTGGGGCCAACGTCCTGACTTTC.

The CDR3 loop reads CASLTWRGYNEQFF. The CDR3 nucleotides read TGTGCCAGTCTCACTTGGCGGGGCTACAATGAGCAGTTCTTC. The chain carries TRBV2 and TRBJ2-1; possibly TRBD2 for D (6 bases). The CDR3 contains 14 residues. V lost 9 bases to trimming and J lost 3 bases, with 15 bases between them. Per germline, CDR1 SNHLY and CDR2 FYNNEI.

The chain has TRBV23-1 and TRBJ2-2, with D possibly TRBD1 on 5 matching bases. TRBV23-1 is marked as an open reading frame, function uncertain. Trimming pared 4 bases from V and 0 bases from J, leaving 15 bases between. CDR3 length: 17 amino acids. DNA for the CDR3: TGCGCCAGCAGTCCCCAAGCCGGACAAACGAACACCGGGGAGCTGTTTTTT. Translated: CASSPQAGQTNTGELFF.

The genes are TRBV5-1 and TRBJ1-5; TRBD1 might be the D (5 bases). This CDR3 region has 14 residues. The germline CDR1 and CDR2 sequences are SGHRS and YFSETQ. V was clipped by 0 bases and J by 7 bases, with 11 bases between them. The CDR3 DNA is TGCGCCAGCAGCTTGGGAGACGGGGGGCAGCCCCAGCATTTT. As protein: CASSLGDGGQPQHF.

The chain joins TRBV15 to TRBJ2-5; 8 bases fit TRBD2. From germline, CDR1 is LNHNV and CDR2 YYDKDF (reference sequence). J was trimmed by 5 bases and V by 6 bases; bases with no gene match: 20. This CDR3 region has 18 residues. The chain's CDR3 is CATSGFGGGTHPVETQYF. The CDR3 DNA reads TGTGCCACCAGTGGATTCGGCGGGGGGACCCACCCCGTGGAGACCCAGTACTTC.

The gene calls are TRBV6-5 and TRBJ1-2; D is perhaps TRBD1 (5 bases). The CDR3 length is 16 residues. Germline-derived CDR1 and CDR2 are MNHEY and SVGAGI. V lost 0 bases and J 0 bases, leaving 11 bases between the germline ends. CDR3 DNA: TGTGCCAGCAGTTACTCGCCAAAGACAGCTAACTATGGCTACACCTTC. It translates to CASSYSPKTANYGYTF.

V gene TRBV4-3 combines with J gene TRBJ1-1; 7 bases match TRBD1. The CDR3 is 16 residues long. Germline assignment: CDR1 LGHNA and CDR2 YSLEER. V gave up 0 bases and J gave up 3 bases; unmatched junction bases: 7. CDR3 region: CASSQEDRAEDTEAFF. In DNA, the CDR3 is TGCGCCAGCAGCCAAGAAGACAGGGCTGAGGACACTGAAGCTTTCTTT.

This clone has a single count. V is TRBV2 and J is TRBJ2-5; the match to TRBD1 covers 10 bases. The CDR3 contains 19 residues. V lost 1 base, J lost 3 bases, and 14 bases stayed unmatched. CDR1 SNHLY and CDR2 FYNNEI come from the germline V gene. The CDR3 loop reads CASSEGGGQGKIQKETQYF. CDR3 in DNA: TGTGCCAGCAGTGAAGGGGGGGGACAGGGGAAAATCCAGAAAGAGACCCAGTACTTC. Drawing the rest from reference TRBV2 and TRBJ2-5, the complete variable domain is EPEVTQTPSHQVTQMGQEVILRCVPISNHLYFYWYRQILGQKVEFLVSFYNNEISEKSEIFDDQFSVERPDGSNFTLKIRSTKLEDSAMYFCASSEGGGQGKIQKETQYFGPGTRLLVL.

V gene TRBV5-1 combines with J gene TRBJ2-1, with 9 bases fitting TRBD1. V was pared by 4 bases and J by 1 base, with 9 bases of the junction left unmatched. The CDR3 length is 17 residues. Germline lookup yields CDR1 SGHRS and CDR2 YFSETQ. The CDR3 sequence: CASSPGPGQGSYNEQFF. CDR3 coding DNA: TGCGCCAGCAGCCCGGGGCCGGGACAGGGTTCCTACAATGAGCAGTTCTTC.

The chain links TRBV19 to TRBJ1-2, with D possibly TRBD1 on 5 matching bases. Trimming shortened V by 10 bases and J by 4 bases, and 10 bases separated the two germline ends. The germline CDR1 and CDR2 sequences are LNHDA and SQIVND (reference sequence). There are 11 residues in the CDR3. The CDR3 sequence is CAIQETYGYTF. In DNA form, the CDR3 reads TGTGCCATACAGGAGACCTATGGCTACACCTTC.